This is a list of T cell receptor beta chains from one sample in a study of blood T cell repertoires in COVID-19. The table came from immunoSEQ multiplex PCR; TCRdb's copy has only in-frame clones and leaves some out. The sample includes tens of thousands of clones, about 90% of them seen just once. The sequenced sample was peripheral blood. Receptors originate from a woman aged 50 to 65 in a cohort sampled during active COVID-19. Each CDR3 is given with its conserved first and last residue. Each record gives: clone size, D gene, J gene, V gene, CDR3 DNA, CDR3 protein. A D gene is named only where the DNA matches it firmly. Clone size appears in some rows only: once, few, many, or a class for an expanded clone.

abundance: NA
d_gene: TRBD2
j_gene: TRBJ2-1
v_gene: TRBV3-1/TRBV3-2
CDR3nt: TGTGCCAGCAGCCAAACTAGCGCCGTCTACAATGAGCAGTTCTTC
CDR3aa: CASSQTSAVYNEQFF

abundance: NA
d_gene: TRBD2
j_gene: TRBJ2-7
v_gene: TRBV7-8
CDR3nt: TGTGCCAGCAGCTTAGCGGTCGGAGCGGGAAACGACGAGCAGTACTTC
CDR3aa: CASSLAVGAGNDEQYF

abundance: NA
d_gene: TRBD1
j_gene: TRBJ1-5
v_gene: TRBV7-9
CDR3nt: TGTGCCAGCAGCTTAGGACAGGGAAGCAATCAGCCCCAGCATTTT
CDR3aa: CASSLGQGSNQPQHF

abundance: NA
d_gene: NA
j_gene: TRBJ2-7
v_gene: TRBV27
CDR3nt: TGTGCCAGCAGTGTAGGGGCCCGTCGATGGGAGCAGTACTTC
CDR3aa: CASSVGARRWEQYF

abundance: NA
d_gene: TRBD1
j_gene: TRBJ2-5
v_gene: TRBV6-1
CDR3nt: TGTGCCAGCAGTGAAGGCACCTTCTCTGACAGGGGGCGGGAGACCCAGTACTTC
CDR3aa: CASSEGTFSDRGRETQYF

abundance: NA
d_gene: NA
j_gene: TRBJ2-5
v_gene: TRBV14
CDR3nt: TGTGCCAGCAGCCAAGACCCAGGTCGGGGACAAGAGACCCAGTACTTC
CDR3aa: CASSQDPGRGQETQYF

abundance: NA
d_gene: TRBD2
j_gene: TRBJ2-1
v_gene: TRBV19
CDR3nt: TGTGCCAGTAGTATAGGTGGACTAGCGGGAGAGTTCTTC
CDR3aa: CASSIGGLAGEFF

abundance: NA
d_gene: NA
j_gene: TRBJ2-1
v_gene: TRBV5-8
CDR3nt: TGTGCCAGCAGCTTATACTCGTCGAGAAATGAGCAGTTCTTC
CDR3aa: CASSLYSSRNEQFF

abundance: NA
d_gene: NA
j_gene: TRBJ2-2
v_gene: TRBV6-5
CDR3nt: TGTGCCAGCAGTTACTTCGGGAAGTCTGGGGAGCTGTTTTTT
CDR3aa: CASSYFGKSGELFF

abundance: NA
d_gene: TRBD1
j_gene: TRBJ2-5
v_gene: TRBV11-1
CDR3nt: TGTGCCAGCAGCACCGGGACAGGGCGAGAGACCCAGTACTTC
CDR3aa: CASSTGTGRETQYF

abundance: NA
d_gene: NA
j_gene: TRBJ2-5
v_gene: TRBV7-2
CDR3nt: TGTGCCAGCAGCTTAGGGCGGCGATTAGTGGGCCAAGAGACCCAGTACTTC
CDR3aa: CASSLGRRLVGQETQYF

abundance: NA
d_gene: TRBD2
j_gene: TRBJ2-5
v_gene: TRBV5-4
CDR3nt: TGTGCCAGCAGCTTGGCTGGGACTAGCGGGGGCAAAGAGACCCAGTACTTC
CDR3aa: CASSLAGTSGGKETQYF

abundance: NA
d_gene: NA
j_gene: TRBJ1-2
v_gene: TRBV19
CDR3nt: TGTGCCAGTAAACGGGACACTAGTTACTATGGCTACACCTTC
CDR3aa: CASKRDTSYYGYTF

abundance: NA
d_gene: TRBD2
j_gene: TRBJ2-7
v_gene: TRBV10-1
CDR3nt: TGCGCCAGCAGTGAGGGACTAGCGGGACCCTACGAGCAGTACTTC
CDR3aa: CASSEGLAGPYEQYF

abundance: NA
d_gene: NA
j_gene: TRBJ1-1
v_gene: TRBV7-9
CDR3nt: TGTGCCAGCAGCTTAACCGCGGAGCCGACTGAAGCTTTCTTT
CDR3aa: CASSLTAEPTEAFF

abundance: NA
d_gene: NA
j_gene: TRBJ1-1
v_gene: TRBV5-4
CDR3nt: TGTGCCAGCTCCCCCCAGGGTTTCACTGAAGCTTTCTTT
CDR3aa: CASSPQGFTEAFF

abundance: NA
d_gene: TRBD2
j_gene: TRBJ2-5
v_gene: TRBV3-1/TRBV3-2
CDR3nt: TGTGCCAGCAGCCCCCGGGTCAGGACTAGCGGGATCGAAGAGACCCAGTACTTC
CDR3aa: CASSPRVRTSGIEETQYF

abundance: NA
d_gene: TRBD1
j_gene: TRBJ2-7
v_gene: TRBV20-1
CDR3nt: TGCAGTGCTAGCTACAGGGGCGAGCAGTACTTC
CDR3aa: CSASYRGEQYF

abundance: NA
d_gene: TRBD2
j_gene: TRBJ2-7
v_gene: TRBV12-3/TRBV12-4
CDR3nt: TGTGCCAGCAGTTCGGGACTAGCGGGGCCCCACTTC
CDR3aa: CASSSGLAGPHF

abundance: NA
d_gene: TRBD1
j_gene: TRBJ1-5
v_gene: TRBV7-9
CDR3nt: TGTGCCAGCAGCTTCGACAGGGGCAAGTTGACCCAGCATTTT
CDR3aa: CASSFDRGKLTQHF

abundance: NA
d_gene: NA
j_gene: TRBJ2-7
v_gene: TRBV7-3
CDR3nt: TGTGCCAGCAGCTTAAGGGCAGGGCCAAAGATACCATCCTACGAGCAGTACTTC
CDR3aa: CASSLRAGPKIPSYEQYF

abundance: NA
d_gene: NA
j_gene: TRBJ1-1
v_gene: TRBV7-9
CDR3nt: TGTGCCAGCACCCGGGACACTGAAGCTTTCTTT
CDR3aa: CASTRDTEAFF

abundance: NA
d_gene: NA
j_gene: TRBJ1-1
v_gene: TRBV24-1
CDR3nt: TGTGCCACCCAGGGAGGAGGCGTGAACACTGAAGCTTTCTTT
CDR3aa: CATQGGGVNTEAFF

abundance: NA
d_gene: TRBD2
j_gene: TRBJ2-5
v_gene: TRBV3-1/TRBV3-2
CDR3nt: TGTGCCAGCAGCCTGGGGGGGGACGAGACCCAGTACTTC
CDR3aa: CASSLGGDETQYF

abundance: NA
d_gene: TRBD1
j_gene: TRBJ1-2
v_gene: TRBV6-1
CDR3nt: TGTGCCAGCAGTGACGGGGACAGGGGAATTTATGGCTACACCTTC
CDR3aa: CASSDGDRGIYGYTF

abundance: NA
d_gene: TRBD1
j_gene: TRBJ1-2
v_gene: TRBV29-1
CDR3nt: TGCAGCGTTGCCCAGGGGGCTTACACCTTC
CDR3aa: CSVAQGAYTF

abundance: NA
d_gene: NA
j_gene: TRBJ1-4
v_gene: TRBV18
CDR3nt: TGTGCCAGCTCACTACGACGTGAATTTGGAGATAATGAAAAACTGTTTTTT
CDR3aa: CASSLRREFGDNEKLFF

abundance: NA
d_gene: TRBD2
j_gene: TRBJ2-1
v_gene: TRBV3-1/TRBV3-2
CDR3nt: TGTGCCAGCAGCCTCCCGGGACTAGGGGCGGATGAGCAGTTCTTC
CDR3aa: CASSLPGLGADEQFF

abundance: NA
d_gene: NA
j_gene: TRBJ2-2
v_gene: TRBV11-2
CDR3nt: TGTGCCAGCAGCTTAGATGGTTCTACCCTTATCCCCGGGGAGCTGTTTTTT
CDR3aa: CASSLDGSTLIPGELFF

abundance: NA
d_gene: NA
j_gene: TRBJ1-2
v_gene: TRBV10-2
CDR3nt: TGCGCCAGCAAAGGGGCCCCGGGCAACTATGGCTACACCTTC
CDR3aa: CASKGAPGNYGYTF

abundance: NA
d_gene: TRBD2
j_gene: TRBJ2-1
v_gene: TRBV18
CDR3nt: TGTGCCAGCTCACCACCGGTAGCTAGCGGGTTCCGGAATGAGCAGTTCTTC
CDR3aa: CASSPPVASGFRNEQFF

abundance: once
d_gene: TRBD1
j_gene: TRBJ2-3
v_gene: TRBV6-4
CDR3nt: TGTGCCAGCAGTGAGGGACAGGGGGCAGATACGCAGTATTTT
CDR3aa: CASSEGQGADTQYF

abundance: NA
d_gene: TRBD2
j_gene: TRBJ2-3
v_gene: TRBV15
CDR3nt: TGTGCCACCACCCCGGGACTAGCGGGAGGGCAGGATACGCAGTATTTT
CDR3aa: CATTPGLAGGQDTQYF

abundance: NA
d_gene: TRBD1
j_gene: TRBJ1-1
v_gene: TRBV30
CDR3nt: TGTGCCTGGAGCCGACAGGGGGACACTGAAGCTTTCTTT
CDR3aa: CAWSRQGDTEAFF

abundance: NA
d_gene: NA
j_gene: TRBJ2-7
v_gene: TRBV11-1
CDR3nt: TGTGCCAGCAGCTTAGAACTGAGCGGGTCCCCCTACGAGCAGTACTTC
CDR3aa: CASSLELSGSPYEQYF

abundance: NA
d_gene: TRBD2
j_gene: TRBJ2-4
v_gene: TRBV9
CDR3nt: TGTGCCAGCAGCGTAGCGGCTGGTAGCGGGGGGATAGGATCCAAAAACATTCAGTACTTC
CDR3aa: CASSVAAGSGGIGSKNIQYF

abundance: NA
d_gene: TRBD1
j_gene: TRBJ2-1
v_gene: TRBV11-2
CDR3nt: TGTGCCAGCAGCTCGGGACAGGGATTCCATGAGCAGTTCTTC
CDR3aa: CASSSGQGFHEQFF

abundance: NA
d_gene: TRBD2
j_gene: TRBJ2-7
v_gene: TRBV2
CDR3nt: TGTGCCAGCAGCGGGACTAGCGGGAGGGCCCCCGAGCAGTACTTC
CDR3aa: CASSGTSGRAPEQYF

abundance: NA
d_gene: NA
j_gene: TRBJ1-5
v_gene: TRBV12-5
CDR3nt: TGTGCTAGTGCCGGGAGGGGGGATCAGCCCCAGCATTTT
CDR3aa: CASAGRGDQPQHF

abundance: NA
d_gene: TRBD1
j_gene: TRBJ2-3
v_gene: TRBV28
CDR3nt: TGTGCCAGCATCCGACAGGGGGCAGATACGCAGTATTTT
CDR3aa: CASIRQGADTQYF

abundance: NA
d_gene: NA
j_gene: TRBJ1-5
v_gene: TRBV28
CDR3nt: TGTGCCAGCACCCAATCGGGGACTTGGGACAATCAGCCCCAGCATTTT
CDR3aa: CASTQSGTWDNQPQHF

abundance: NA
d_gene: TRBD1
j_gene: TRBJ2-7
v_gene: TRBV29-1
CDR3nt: TGCAGCGTGGAAAAGCGAGACAGGGCCTCCGAGCAGTACTTC
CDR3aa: CSVEKRDRASEQYF

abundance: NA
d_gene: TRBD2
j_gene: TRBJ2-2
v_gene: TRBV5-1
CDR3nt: TGCGCCAGCAGCTTGGGGACGGGAGGACCGAACACCGGGGAGCTGTTTTTT
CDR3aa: CASSLGTGGPNTGELFF